The 18 T cell receptor beta chains given below trace back to one sample, sequenced in a study of identifying expanded T cells in peripheral blood (dated by TCRdb to about 2019). Libraries were constructed by the immunoSEQ multiplex PCR assay. Entries here come from immuneACCESS through TCRdb and include only in-frame sequences with V and J called. Some clones fail to appear in such tables; in the studies checked, an unresolved V gene covers under half of the shortfall, and the cause of the remainder is unknown. The sample table lists about 97,000 clones, around nine tenths of them with a count of one. Jointly, the top ten make up about 15% of the sample. Sequencing was done on a sample of blood. The receptors were sampled from a person aged 18 to 69 in good health.

The rearrangement uses TRBV7-8 and TRBJ2-1, with TRBD1 identical over 10 bases. The trim removed 4 bases at V and 9 bases at J, leaving 12 bases unmatched. Germline-derived CDR1 and CDR2 are SGHVS and FQNEAQ. The CDR3 is 16 amino acids. The CDR3 sequence is CASSSRRGQGMVEQFF. DNA of the CDR3: TGTGCCAGCAGCTCCCGCCGGGGACAGGGGATGGTTGAGCAGTTCTTC.

V is TRBV21-1 and J is TRBJ2-2; TRBD2 was called by the table and not checked on the DNA. TRBV21-1 is tagged as a pseudogene. This CDR3 spans 13 amino acids. The DNA for the CDR3 is TGTGCCAGGTTTGAGGGAGACACCGGGGAGCTGTTTTTT. Residues: CARFEGDTGELFF.

In this sample, this clone turned up a few times. Within the sample, other DNA sequences also encode this same CDR3. V and J are TRBV4-3 and TRBJ2-5, with 10 bases lining up with TRBD1. After removal of 3 bases from V and 5 bases from J, the junction contained 3 bases not matched to a gene. The V gene's germline CDR1 is LGHNA and CDR2 YSLEER. The CDR3 is 14 residues long. Here the CDR3 reads CASSQGQGRETQYF. DNA for the CDR3: TGCGCCAGCAGCCAGGGACAGGGGCGGGAGACCCAGTACTTC.

In this sample, this clone turned up a few times. The chain combines TRBV7-9 with TRBJ1-6; tentative D call: TRBD1 (5 bases). Per the germline V gene, CDR1 is SEHNR and CDR2 is FQNEAQ (reference sequence). V was cut by 2 bases and J by 7 bases, with 15 bases left in between. There are 16 residues in the CDR3. The CDR3 is CASSLLGARGNSPLHF. In nucleotides, the CDR3 is TGTGCCAGCAGCTTATTAGGGGCCCGAGGAAATTCACCCCTCCACTTT.

The chain links TRBV19 to TRBJ1-6; a possible D gene is TRBD1 (5 bases). Trimming stripped 0 bases from V and 7 bases from J, with 13 bases between. The germline CDR1 and CDR2 sequences are LNHDA and SQIVND (reference sequence). The CDR3 loop spans 16 amino acids. This CDR3 reads CASSIDGGDYNSPLHF. CDR3 nucleotide sequence: TGTGCCAGTAGTATAGATGGCGGGGACTACAATTCACCCCTCCACTTT. The entire variable domain, with the rest obtained from reference TRBV19 and TRBJ1-6, is as follows: DGGITQSPKYLFRKEGQNVTLSCEQNLNHDAMYWYRQDPGQGLRLIYYSQIVNDFQKGDIAEGYSVSREKKESFPLTVTSAQKNPTAFYLCASSIDGGDYNSPLHFGNGTRLTVT.

This rearrangement joins TRBV5-6 to TRBJ2-7; no definite D call. The CDR3 runs to 11 residues. Germline-derived CDR1 and CDR2 are SGHDT and YYEEEE. With 2 bases removed from V and 8 bases from J, the gap between germline ends came to 8 bases. The DNA for the CDR3 is TGTGCCAGCAGCTTCGTAGGGAAGCAGTACTTC. Translated, it gives CASSFVGKQYF.

J is TRBJ2-1 and V is TRBV5-1, with 7 bases matching TRBD2. The CDR3 contains 15 residues. The J segment lost 4 bases and the V segment lost 2 bases, leaving 6 bases of the junction unmatched. CDR1 and CDR2 from the germline V gene are SGHRS and YFSETQ. DNA of the CDR3: TGCGCCAGCAGCTTATACGGGGAGGGGTACAATGAGCAGTTCTTC. Its protein is CASSLYGEGYNEQFF.

V and J are TRBV11-2 and TRBJ1-3; D is undetermined. This CDR3 has 12 amino acids. Trimming shortened V by 7 bases and J by 6 bases, and 10 bases separated the two germline ends. In germline, CDR1 is SGHAT, CDR2 FQNNGV. The CDR3 nucleotides read TGTGCCAGCAACAACCTTGAAAACACCATATATTTT. It translates to CASNNLENTIYF. The entire variable domain, with the rest obtained from reference TRBV11-2 and TRBJ1-3, is as follows: EAGVAQSPRYKIIEKRQSVAFWCNPISGHATLYWYQQILGQGPKLLIQFQNNGVVDDSQLPKDRFSAERLKGVDSTLKIQPAKLEDSAVYLCASNNLENTIYFGEGSWLTVV.

The chain carries TRBV6-5 and TRBJ2-1; 8 nucleotides align to TRBD2. Germline CDR1 reads MNHEY; CDR2 reads SVGAGI. This CDR3 is built from 15 residues. Trimming cost V 8 bases and J 7 bases; bases outside gene matches: 13. In DNA form, the CDR3 reads TGTGCCAGCCGCCCCCGCGGGACTAGGAGGAATGAGCAGTTCTTC. It yields the protein CASRPRGTRRNEQFF.

The CDR3 here is CASSFPSPLAKNIQYF. CDR3 nucleotide sequence: TGTGCCAGCAGCTTCCCCAGTCCGTTAGCCAAAAACATTCAGTACTTC. J is TRBJ2-4 and V is TRBV7-9; no firm D call. Per the germline V gene, CDR1 is SEHNR and CDR2 is FQNEAQ (reference sequence). The CDR3 has 16 amino acids. The V end was cut by 3 bases, the J end by 0 bases, with 12 bases between.

This clone appeared once. The chain is built from TRBV7-2 and TRBJ2-3; a possible D gene is TRBD1 (6 bases). CDR3 length: 15 residues. Germline CDR1 is SGHTA and CDR2 is FQGNSA. Trimming stripped 4 bases from V and 2 bases from J, with 13 bases between. The CDR3 sequence is CASSSKRGTTDTQYF. For the CDR3, the DNA is TGTGCCAGCAGCTCGAAGAGGGGGACCACAGATACGCAGTATTTT.

V and J are TRBV28 and TRBJ2-7; a possible D gene is TRBD2 (6 bases). V shed 3 bases and J shed 2 bases, with 11 bases lying between them. CDR1 MDHEN and CDR2 SYDVKM come from the germline V gene. This CDR3 has 14 residues. CDR3 coding DNA: TGTGCCAGCAGTTTCAAGCGGGCCCCCTACGAGCAGTACTTC. Its protein is CASSFKRAPYEQYF.

The chain joins TRBV5-1 to TRBJ2-1; 12 nucleotides agree with TRBD2. The CDR3 has 15 residues. Germline loops: CDR1 SGHRS, CDR2 YFSETQ. The V segment lost 4 bases and the J segment 9 bases; nucleotides outside the gene matches: 8. As DNA, the CDR3 is TGCGCCAGCAGCCCAGGACTAGCGGGGTGGGGTGAGCAGTTCTTC. Translation: CASSPGLAGWGEQFF. Variable domain in full (rest from reference TRBV5-1 and TRBJ2-1): KAGVTQTPRYLIKTRGQQVTLSCSPISGHRSVSWYQQTPGQGLQFLFEYFSETQRNKGNFPGRFSGRQFSNSRSEMNVSTLELGDSALYLCASSPGLAGWGEQFFGPGTRLTVL.

CDR3 protein: CASRLDRNYGYTF. The CDR3 DNA reads TGTGCCAGCAGACTGGACAGAAACTATGGCTACACCTTC. The rearrangement links TRBV27 to TRBJ1-2; tentatively, D is TRBD1 (6 bases). Between the trimmed V and J ends, which lost 6 bases and 2 bases, there was a span of 10 bases. The CDR3 covers 13 residues. CDR1 is MNHEY and CDR2 is SMNVEV in the germline V gene (reference sequence).

This chain links TRBV4-3 with TRBJ2-3; 10 positions match TRBD2. Germline CDR1 reads LGHNA; CDR2 reads YSLEER. V shed 0 bases and J 9 bases; nucleotides not matched to a gene: 12. This CDR3 is 17 amino acids long. The CDR3 bases are TGCGCCAGCAGCCAAGATCAGCGGGGGGGCGGTTTCGAAACGCAGTATTTT. It translates to CASSQDQRGGGFETQYF.

V and J are TRBV18 and TRBJ2-7, with D possibly called TRBD1 or TRBD2 (6 bases each). The V gene lost 5 bases and the J gene lost 4 bases, with 12 bases spanning the gap. Per germline, CDR1 KGHSH and CDR2 LQKENI. The CDR3 contains 13 residues. CDR3 sequence (DNA): TGTGCCAGCTCAAGGGGGGCAGGGTACGAGCAGTACTTC. Its protein product is CASSRGAGYEQYF.

The chain recombines TRBV7-7 with TRBJ2-6; 12 bases map to TRBD1. CDR1 and CDR2 (germline): SSHAT, FNYEAQ (reference sequence). With V trimmed by 4 bases and J by 9 bases, 4 bases remained unmatched. CDR3 length: 15 residues. The CDR3 DNA reads TGTGCCAGCAGCTCGGGGACAGGGGGCGGCAACGTCCTGACTTTC. This sequence encodes CASSSGTGGGNVLTF.

V gene TRBV15 combines with J gene TRBJ2-7; no reliable D call. Trimming shortened V by 0 bases and J by 2 bases, and 11 bases separated the two germline ends. The germline CDR1 and CDR2 sequences are LNHNV and YYDKDF (reference sequence). CDR3 length: 15 amino acids. The CDR3 nucleotides are TGTGCCACCAGCAGAGATATGGCTGGGGCCTACGAGCAGTACTTC. Its translation: CATSRDMAGAYEQYF. The entire variable domain, with the rest obtained from reference TRBV15 and TRBJ2-7, is as follows: DAMVIQNPRYQVTQFGKPVTLSCSQTLNHNVMYWYQQKSSQAPKLLFHYYDKDFNNEADTPDNFQSRRPNTSFCFLDIRSPGLGDTAMYLCATSRDMAGAYEQYFGPGTRLTVT.